These 20 T cell receptor beta chains originate from one sample sequenced in a study of blood T cell repertoires in COVID-19. Some clones are missing from TCRdb's copy, which holds only in-frame ones; the method was immunoSEQ multiplex PCR. The sample records around 71,000 clones, around 83% being singletons. Specimen: peripheral blood. These receptors all stem from a man aged 25 to 45 with COVID-19, enrolled during active disease.

The V call is TRBV7-3, the J call TRBJ1-2; weak D call: TRBD1 (5 bases). The CDR3 runs 13 residues. The germline V gene encodes CDR1 SGHTA and CDR2 FQGTGA. The germline V and J ends were trimmed by 3 bases and 4 bases, with 9 bases remaining between them. The CDR3 loop is CASSFGGSYGYTF. The CDR3 region has the DNA TGTGCCAGCAGCTTCGGGGGTAGCTATGGCTACACCTTC.

V and J are TRBV3-1 (or the pseudogene TRBV3-2) and TRBJ2-1; 7 nucleotides match TRBD2. The CDR3 runs 15 residues. Germline trimming cut 5 bases from V and 0 bases from J; bases unmatched to any gene: 4. The germline CDR1 and CDR2 sequences are LGHDT and YNNKEL (reference sequence). CDR3 DNA sequence: TGTGCCAGCAGCTCAGCGGGGCTCTCCTACAATGAGCAGTTCTTC. This encodes CASSSAGLSYNEQFF.

The chain employs TRBV7-2 and TRBJ2-1, with 13 bases matching TRBD2. V dropped 5 bases and J dropped 8; count of bases not matched to a gene: 6. This CDR3 has 15 residues. CDR1 and CDR2 (germline): SGHTA, FQGNSA. As DNA, the CDR3 is TGTGCCAGCAGCCTACTAGCGGGAGGGTGGGATGAGCAGTTCTTC. This gives the protein CASSLLAGGWDEQFF.

The chain links TRBV19 to TRBJ1-5; 9 bases are a match to TRBD1. The germline V gene encodes CDR1 LNHDA and CDR2 SQIVND (reference sequence). The J segment lost 5 bases and the V segment lost 2 bases, leaving 7 bases of the junction unmatched. This CDR3 comprises 16 residues. The CDR3 DNA is TGTGCCAGTAGTATATTGTGGGGACAGGGCGATCAGCCCCAGCATTTT. The encoded protein is CASSILWGQGDQPQHF.

V and J are TRBV9 and TRBJ1-1, with D unclear. The CDR3 extends over 13 amino acids. CDR1 and CDR2 (germline): SGDLS, YYNGEE. V was clipped by 2 bases and J by 5 bases, with 10 bases between them. In DNA, the CDR3 is TGTGCCAGCAGCGTCGAAAGGGAGACTGAAGCTTTCTTT. Translated, it gives CASSVERETEAFF.

The chain has TRBV2 and TRBJ1-2, with TRBD1 identical over 9 bases. CDR3 length: 12 residues. Germline V gene lookup returns CDR1 SNHLY and CDR2 FYNNEI. Trimming took 7 bases from V and 8 from J; bases not matched to a gene: 5. CDR3 sequence (DNA): TGTGCCAGCAAGGGACAGGGCCTCGGCTACACCTTC. Its protein product is CASKGQGLGYTF.

V usage is TRBV7-8 and J usage is TRBJ1-2, with D perhaps TRBD1 (6 bases). The V end lost 1 base, the J end lost 7 bases, and 16 bases lay between the germline ends. The length of the CDR3 is 15 residues. Germline V gene lookup returns CDR1 SGHVS and CDR2 FQNEAQ. The CDR3 nucleotides are TGTGCCAGCAGCTTAGTTGGCAGGGGAGATAGTGGCTACACCTTC. Amino acids: CASSLVGRGDSGYTF.

The rearrangement links TRBV6-1 to TRBJ1-2; 12 bases match TRBD1. V gave up 2 bases and J gave up 8 bases; unmatched junction bases: 6. The CDR3 runs to 15 residues. CDR1 MNHNS and CDR2 SASEGT come from the germline V gene. The CDR3 loop is CASSERWDRGQGYTF. The CDR3, as DNA: TGTGCCAGCAGTGAAAGATGGGACAGGGGGCAGGGCTACACCTTC.

The CDR3 nucleotides are TGCGCCAGCAGCTTAGAAGGGGCAGGGGGCGTGAACACTGAAGCTTTCTTT. Residues: CASSLEGAGGVNTEAFF. V and J are TRBV5-1 and TRBJ1-1, with 8 positions matching TRBD1. The germline V gene encodes CDR1 SGHRS and CDR2 YFSETQ. This CDR3 spans 17 amino acids. V shed 2 bases and J 0 bases; nucleotides not matched to a gene: 9.

For the CDR3, the DNA is TGTGCCAGCAGCGTAGCCTTAGTACAGGCGACTGGAAACACCATATATTTT. Protein product: CASSVALVQATGNTIYF. The rearrangement links TRBV9 to TRBJ1-3, with D possibly being TRBD1 (5 bases). The CDR3 contains 17 residues. Trimming removed 0 bases at V and 2 bases at J, with 15 bases between. Germline CDR1 is SGDLS and CDR2 is YYNGEE.

The chain joins TRBV30 to TRBJ2-5, with D unclear. The CDR3 consists of 15 residues. CDR1 is GTSNPN, CDR2 SVGIG, per germline (reference sequence). V lost 1 base to trimming and J lost 5 bases, with 17 bases between them. The CDR3 here is CAWSESPRNGETQYF. The CDR3 nucleotides are TGTGCCTGGAGTGAGTCTCCTAGAAACGGTGAGACCCAGTACTTC.

V is TRBV7-8 and J is TRBJ2-2, with TRBD2 identical over 7 bases. The V and J ends lost 5 bases and 4 bases, in that order; junction bases with no gene match: 19. Looked up from germline, CDR1 is SGHVS and CDR2 is FQNEAQ. CDR3 length: 19 amino acids. The CDR3 nucleotides are TGTGCCAGCAGCCTCTACCTCCTTGTCACTAGCGTATCCACCGGGGAGCTGTTTTTT. It translates to CASSLYLLVTSVSTGELFF.

The rearrangement links TRBV4-1 to TRBJ1-5; D is possibly TRBD1 (5 bases). Trimming took 4 bases from V and 7 from J, leaving 20 bases between them. The CDR3 extends over 16 amino acids. Per germline, CDR1 MGHRA and CDR2 YSYEKL. The CDR3 nucleotides read TGCGCCAGCAGCCCAGAGCCTATTGGGGGAGGCCAGCCCCAGCATTTT. It is translated as CASSPEPIGGGQPQHF.

This clone was seen more than once but under ten times. CDR3 loop: CATLMHTEAFF. The CDR3 bases are TGTGCCACCCTAATGCACACTGAAGCTTTCTTT. V is TRBV6-1 and J is TRBJ1-1; D not certain. The CDR3 runs 11 residues. CDR1 MNHNS and CDR2 SASEGT come from the germline V gene. V lost 10 bases to trimming and J lost 3 bases, with 9 bases between them.

This clone was seen only once. The chain couples TRBV30 to TRBJ1-2; D perhaps matches TRBD1 (5 bases). The CDR3 covers 16 residues. Between the trimmed V and J ends, which lost 1 base and 2 bases, there was a span of 17 bases. In germline, CDR1 is GTSNPN, CDR2 SVGIG (reference sequence). The CDR3 here is CAWSARERGYNYGYTF. DNA of the CDR3: TGTGCCTGGAGTGCCCGCGAAAGGGGATACAACTATGGCTACACCTTC. The full variable domain, rest sourced from reference TRBV30 and TRBJ1-2, is SQTIHQWPATLVQPVGSPLSLECTVEGTSNPNLYWYRQAAGRGLQLLFYSVGIGQISSEVPQNLSASRPQDRQFILSSKKLLLSDSGFYLCAWSARERGYNYGYTFGSGTRLTVV.

The CDR3 nucleotides read TGTGCCACCAGCCGCCGGGAAACCCCGACAGATACGCAGTATTTT. It is translated as CATSRRETPTDTQYF. This chain connects TRBV24-1 to TRBJ2-3, with D possibly matching TRBD2 (5 bases). V was cut by 7 bases and J by 3 bases, with 16 bases left in between. CDR3 length: 15 amino acids. The germline CDR1 and CDR2 sequences are KGHDR and SFDVKD.

The V and J genes are TRBV3-1 (or the pseudogene TRBV3-2) and TRBJ2-7; 8 bases agree with TRBD1. Looked up from germline, CDR1 is LGHDT and CDR2 is YNNKEL (reference sequence). V shed 3 bases and J 0 bases; nucleotides not matched to a gene: 4. This CDR3 is 15 amino acids long. The CDR3 nucleotides read TGTGCCAGCAGCCACAGACAGGGGTACTCCTACGAGCAGTACTTC. Protein product: CASSHRQGYSYEQYF.

The rearrangement links TRBV25-1 to TRBJ2-2, with a tentative D call TRBD2 (6 bases). Germline V gives CDR1 MGHDK, CDR2 SYGVNS. This CDR3 has 15 residues. V dropped 3 bases and J dropped 4 bases, with 12 bases sitting between them. The CDR3, as DNA: TGTGCCAGCAGTGAGGGTCTCGGGGGCACCGGGGAGCTGTTTTTT. Translation: CASSEGLGGTGELFF.

The chain links TRBV7-2 to TRBJ2-3; a weak D match, TRBD2 (7 bases). CDR1 is SGHTA, CDR2 FQGNSA, per germline. The CDR3 contains 15 residues. V lost 2 bases and J 6 bases, leaving 15 bases between the germline ends. The CDR3 reads CASSLRGAQADTQYF. The CDR3 DNA sequence: TGTGCCAGCAGCTTACGGGGGGCGCAAGCCGATACGCAGTATTTT.

V is TRBV6-1 and J is TRBJ1-2; D not resolved. Germline V gene sequence: CDR1 MNHNS, CDR2 SASEGT. V lost 2 bases and J lost 4, with 8 bases in between. The CDR3 consists of 13 residues. The CDR3 DNA reads as TGTGCCAGCAGTGAAAATAGCGGCTATGGCTACACCTTC. It encodes CASSENSGYGYTF.